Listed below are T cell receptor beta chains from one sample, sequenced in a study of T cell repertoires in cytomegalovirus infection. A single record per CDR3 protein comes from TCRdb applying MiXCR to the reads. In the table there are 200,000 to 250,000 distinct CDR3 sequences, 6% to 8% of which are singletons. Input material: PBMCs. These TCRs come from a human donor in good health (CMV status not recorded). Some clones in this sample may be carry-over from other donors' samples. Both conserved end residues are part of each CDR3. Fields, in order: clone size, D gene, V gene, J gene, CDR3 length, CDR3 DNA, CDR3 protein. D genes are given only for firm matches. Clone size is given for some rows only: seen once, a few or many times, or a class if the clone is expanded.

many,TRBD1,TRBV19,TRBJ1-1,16,TGTGCCAGTAGTATCCCAGATCGGACAGGGAACACTGAAGCTTTCTTT,CASSIPDRTGNTEAFF
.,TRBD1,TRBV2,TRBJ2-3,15,TGTGCCAGCAGTCTCGGACAGGGAGGCACAGATACGCAGTATTTT,CASSLGQGGTDTQYF
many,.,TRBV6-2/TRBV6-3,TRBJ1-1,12,TGTGCCAGCAGTTCCCCTTTTGGTGAAGCTTTCTTT,CASSSPFGEAFF
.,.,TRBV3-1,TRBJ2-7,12,TGTGCCAGCAGCCAAGTAACGAATGAGCAGTACTTC,CASSQVTNEQYF
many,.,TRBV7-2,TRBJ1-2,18,TGTGCCAGCAGCTTACCAAGCGGGGTAGCAAAACTTAGTTATGGCTACACCTTC,CASSLPSGVAKLSYGYTF
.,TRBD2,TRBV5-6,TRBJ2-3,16,TGTGCCAGCAGCTTGGTTGCGGGGGGGGGGCCAAATACGCAGTATTTT,CASSLVAGGGPNTQYF
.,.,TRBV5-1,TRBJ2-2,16,TGCGCCAGCAGCTTGTCCGGCCGCGCGAACACCGGGGAGCTGTTTTTT,CASSLSGRANTGELFF
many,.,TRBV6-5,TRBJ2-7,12,TGTGCCAGCAGTCCACGGTCTGAGGAGCAGTACTTC,CASSPRSEEQYF
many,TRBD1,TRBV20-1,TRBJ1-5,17,TGCAGTGCTAGAGTGGGGACAGGGGTTTATAGCAATCAGCCCCAGCATTTT,CSARVGTGVYSNQPQHF
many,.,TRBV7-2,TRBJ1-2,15,TGTGCCAGCAGCTTAGGAGGTAGGCGGCACTATGGCTACACCTTC,CASSLGGRRHYGYTF
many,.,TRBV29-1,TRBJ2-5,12,TGCAGCACCCATTTAGCCCGCGAGACCCAGTACTTC,CSTHLARETQYF
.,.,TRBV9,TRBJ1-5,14,TGTGCCAGCAGCGTAGGGAGGGATGTTCAGCCCCAGCATTTT,CASSVGRDVQPQHF
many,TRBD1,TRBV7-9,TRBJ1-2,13,TGTGCCAGCGGAGCAGGGGGAGGCTATGGCTACACCTTC,CASGAGGGYGYTF
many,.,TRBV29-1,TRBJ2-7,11,TGCAGCGTCGGGGACCATTACGAGCAGTACTTC,CSVGDHYEQYF
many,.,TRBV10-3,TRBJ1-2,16,TGTGCCATCACACATGGACCTACAGGGAGCGGCTATGGCTACACCTTC,CAITHGPTGSGYGYTF
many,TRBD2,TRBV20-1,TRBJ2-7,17,TGCAGTGCTAGAGGCAGCATCAGCGGGGGGTCAACCTACGAGCAGTACTTC,CSARGSISGGSTYEQYF
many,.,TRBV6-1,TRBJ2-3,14,TGTGCCAGCGCGACAGGGACTGGCACAGATACGCAGTATTTT,CASATGTGTDTQYF
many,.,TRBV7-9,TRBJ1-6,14,TGTGCCAGCAGCAGAAGTATCTATAATTCACCCCTCCACTTT,CASSRSIYNSPLHF
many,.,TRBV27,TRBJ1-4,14,TGTGCCAGCAGGCGCCAGGGATCGGGTGAAAAACTGTTTTTT,CASRRQGSGEKLFF
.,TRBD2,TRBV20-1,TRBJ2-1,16,TGCAGTGCTAGTCCCCCGGGGCGGGGGGTCTACAATGAGCAGTTCTTC,CSASPPGRGVYNEQFF
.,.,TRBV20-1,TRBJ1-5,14,TGCAGTGCTGCGGACAGAGGGGGCAATCAGCCCCAGCATTTT,CSAADRGGNQPQHF
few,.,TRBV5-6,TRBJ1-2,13,TGTGCCAGCAGCTTGAGACAGCGTGAGGGCTACACCTTC,CASSLRQREGYTF
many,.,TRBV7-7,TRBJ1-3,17,TGTGCCAGCAGCTTAGATGATGGAACCCCACTTGGAAACACCATATATTTT,CASSLDDGTPLGNTIYF
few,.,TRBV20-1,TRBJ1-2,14,TGCAGTGCTTCCCCAGGCCCCTCGGCCTATGGCTACACCTTC,CSASPGPSAYGYTF
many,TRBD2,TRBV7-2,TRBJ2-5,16,TGTGCCAGCCCCTTAAGAGGTAGCGGGGTGGGAGAGACCCAGTACTTC,CASPLRGSGVGETQYF
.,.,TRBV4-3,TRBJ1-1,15,TGCGCCAGCAGCCATAATACAATGTCGGACACTGAAGCTTTCTTT,CASSHNTMSDTEAFF
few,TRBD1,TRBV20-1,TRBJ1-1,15,TGCAGTGCTAGAGAATTAAGAACAGGGGGCTTTGAAGCTTTCTTT,CSARELRTGGFEAFF
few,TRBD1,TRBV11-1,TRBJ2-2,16,TGTGCCAGCAGCCTACTGACAGGGTCGAACACCGGGGAGCTGTTTTTT,CASSLLTGSNTGELFF
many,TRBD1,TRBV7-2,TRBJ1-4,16,TGTGCCAGCAGCTTAGTTCGGTCGGCAGGGGGCGTAAAACTGTTTTTT,CASSLVRSAGGVKLFF
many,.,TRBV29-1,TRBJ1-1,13,TGCAGCGTTGCGGGCAGGGAGGACACTGAAGCTTTCTTT,CSVAGREDTEAFF
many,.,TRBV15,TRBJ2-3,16,TGTGCCACCAGCAGAGAGAGAGACATAGCCACAGATACGCAGTATTTT,CATSRERDIATDTQYF
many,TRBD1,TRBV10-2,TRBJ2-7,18,TGCGCCAGCCGTGCCAGCCCGGGACAGGGGCCAGCTTCCTACGAGCAGTACTTC,CASRASPGQGPASYEQYF
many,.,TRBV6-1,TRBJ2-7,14,TGTGCCAGCAACCCTTTAGCCGGAACCTACGAGCAGTACTTC,CASNPLAGTYEQYF
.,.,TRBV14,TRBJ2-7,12,TGTGCCAGCAGCCAAGCGGACTACGAGCAGTACTTC,CASSQADYEQYF
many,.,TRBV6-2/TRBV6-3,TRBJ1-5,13,TGTGCCAGCAGTTATGATCTCGATCAGCCCCAGCATTTT,CASSYDLDQPQHF
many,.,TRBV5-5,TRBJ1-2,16,TGTGCCAGCAGCTTGGTTCTCCGACAGTCGGGGTATGGCTACACCTTC,CASSLVLRQSGYGYTF
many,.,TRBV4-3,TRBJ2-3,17,TGCGCCAGCAGCCAAGCCGGTAGAGGGTCCGTGACAGATACGCAGTATTTT,CASSQAGRGSVTDTQYF
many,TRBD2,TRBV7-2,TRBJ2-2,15,TGTGCCAGCAGCTGGGGGGGACTACCGACCGGGGAGCTGTTTTTT,CASSWGGLPTGELFF
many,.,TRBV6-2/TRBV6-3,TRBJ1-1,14,TGTGCCAGCAAGACCACGGGGGGGAACACTGAAGCTTTCTTT,CASKTTGGNTEAFF
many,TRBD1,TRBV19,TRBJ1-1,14,TGTGCCAGTAGTAGCTACGGACAGGATGGGTCTCTCTTCTTT,CASSSYGQDGSLFF
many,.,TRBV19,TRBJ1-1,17,TGTGCCAGTCCCCCGGACGGGAGGGTTGGGATGAACACTGAAGCTTTCTTT,CASPPDGRVGMNTEAFF
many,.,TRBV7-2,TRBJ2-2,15,TGTGCCAGCAGCTTGGGGGGCGCGGGCACCGGGGAGCTGTTTTTT,CASSLGGAGTGELFF
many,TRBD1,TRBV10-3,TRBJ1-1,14,TGTGCCATCAGTCCGGGACAGGGGTTGACTGAAGCTTTCTTT,CAISPGQGLTEAFF
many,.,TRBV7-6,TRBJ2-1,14,TGTGCCAGCAGCTTAAGCCGGGATCTCAATGAGCAGTTCTTC,CASSLSRDLNEQFF
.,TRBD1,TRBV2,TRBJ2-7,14,TGTGCCAGCAGGGGGACAGGGAAAAGCTACGAGCAGTACTTC,CASRGTGKSYEQYF
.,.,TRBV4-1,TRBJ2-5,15,TGCGCCAGCAGCCAAGGCGACAGATATCCGGAGACCCAGTACTTC,CASSQGDRYPETQYF
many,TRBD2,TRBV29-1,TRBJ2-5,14,TGCAGCGCCACGGGACTAGCGGGGGAAGAGACCCAGTACTTC,CSATGLAGEETQYF
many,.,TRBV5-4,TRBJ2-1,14,TGTGCCAGCAGCCCACCCCTGGCCTACAATGAGCAGTTCTTC,CASSPPLAYNEQFF
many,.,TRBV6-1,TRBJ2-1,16,TGTGCCAGCAGTCCATCTTCAGGTAGCTCCTACAATGAGCAGTTCTTC,CASSPSSGSSYNEQFF
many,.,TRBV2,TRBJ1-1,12,TGTGCCAGCAGTGTAGAACAGGGAATGGCTTTCTTT,CASSVEQGMAFF
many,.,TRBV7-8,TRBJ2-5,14,TGTGCCAGCAGCTTACCGGGGCTGGCGGAGACCCAGTACTTC,CASSLPGLAETQYF
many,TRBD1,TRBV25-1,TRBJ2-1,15,TGTGCCAGCAGTGTTGGGACAGGGGGGATAAATGAGCAGTTCTTC,CASSVGTGGINEQFF
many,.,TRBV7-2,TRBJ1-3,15,TGTGCCAGCAGCGACTATGGGGGCTCTGGAAACACCATATATTTT,CASSDYGGSGNTIYF
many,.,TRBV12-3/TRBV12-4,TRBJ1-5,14,TGTGCCAGCAGTTTGGGCGCCACCAATCAGCCCCAGCATTTT,CASSLGATNQPQHF